The 16 T cell receptor beta chains reported below all come from one sample, sequenced in a study of response to subunit inactivated influenza vaccine. TCRdb used MiXCR to reprocess the RT-PCR reads, holding one entry per CDR3 protein. The table records 540,000 or so distinct CDR3 sequences, about an eighth of them present only once. Sequenced here: PBMCs from blood, sampled more than 35 days after vaccination. The receptors originated from a man between 45 and 60 years old who received an inactivated influenza vaccine.

This clonotype has a handful of counts. J is TRBJ2-2 and V is TRBV10-3, with 9 bases that match TRBD2. The CDR3 consists of 18 residues. CDR1 ENHRY and CDR2 SYGVKD come from the germline V gene. Trimming took 6 bases from V and 7 from J; bases not matched to a gene: 18. CDR3 in amino acids: CAIRPSSGRGGAHGELFF. The CDR3, as DNA: TGTGCCATCAGGCCCTCTTCCGGGCGCGGGGGGGCCCACGGGGAGCTGTTTTTT.

This clonotype was seen many times. The chain employs TRBV5-1 and TRBJ1-1; D is perhaps TRBD1 (5 bases). There are 13 residues in the CDR3. Germline lookup yields CDR1 SGHRS and CDR2 YFSETQ. Trimming left V 5 bases short and J 3 bases short, with 11 bases between. The CDR3 nucleotides read TGCGCCAGCAGACCCAGGGAGGACACTGAAGCTTTCTTT. The encoded protein is CASRPREDTEAFF.

V and J are TRBV7-9 and TRBJ1-6; 7 positions match TRBD1. The V gene's germline CDR1 is SEHNR and CDR2 FQNEAQ (reference sequence). The junction had 6 bases not matched to a gene; V was cut back by 2 bases and J by 8 bases. CDR3 length equals 15 residues. CDR3 amino acids: CASSLTDRSDSPLHF. The CDR3 DNA follows: TGTGCCAGCAGCTTAACGGACAGGTCGGATTCACCCCTCCACTTT.

The chain has TRBV7-8 and TRBJ2-3; D is uncertain. Germline-derived CDR1 and CDR2 are SGHVS and FQNEAQ. V was clipped by 5 bases and J by 5 bases, with 11 bases between them. The CDR3 has 13 amino acids. As DNA, the CDR3 is TGTGCCAGCAGCGGCCAGAGTGGAGATACGCAGTATTTT. It codes for CASSGQSGDTQYF.

This clonotype was observed a few times. The V call is TRBV6-1, the J call TRBJ1-1; D is unclear. Germline-derived CDR1 and CDR2 are MNHNS and SASEGT. The CDR3 loop spans 12 amino acids. Trimming removed 3 bases at V and 4 bases at J, with 6 bases between. CDR3 sequence (DNA): TGTGCCAGCAGTGACCTGAGCACTGAAGCTTTCTTT. It is translated as CASSDLSTEAFF.

J is TRBJ2-7 and V is TRBV7-2; D might be TRBD1 (5 bases). Trimming pared 1 base from V and 2 bases from J, leaving 12 bases between. The CDR3 has 15 amino acids. From germline, CDR1 is SGHTA and CDR2 FQGNSA. The CDR3 is CASSLGAGQPYEQYF. The CDR3 region has the DNA TGTGCCAGCAGCTTAGGGGCAGGACAACCCTACGAGCAGTACTTC.

This clonotype occurred many times. V usage is TRBV29-1 and J usage is TRBJ2-7; D might be TRBD2 (6 bases). Trimming stripped 2 bases from V and 4 bases from J, with 18 bases between. CDR3 length equals 15 residues. The V gene's germline CDR1 is SQVTM and CDR2 ANQGSEA. CDR3 coding DNA: TGCAGCGTTGAATTATTCGTGGCAGGGAGGTACGAGCAGTACTTC. This encodes CSVELFVAGRYEQYF.

This clonotype was found many times. This chain connects TRBV7-2 to TRBJ2-1, with TRBD2 matching over 8 bases. The germline V gene encodes CDR1 SGHTA and CDR2 FQGNSA. With 5 bases clipped from V and 6 bases from J, the junction kept 9 bases outside the gene matches. CDR3 length equals 15 residues. This chain's CDR3 is CASSPSGRVGNEQFF. The CDR3 bases are TGTGCCAGCAGCCCAAGCGGGAGAGTAGGCAATGAGCAGTTCTTC.

This clonotype was counted only a few times. This rearrangement joins TRBV2 to TRBJ2-5, with a possible D match to TRBD1 (7 bases). The CDR3 spans 14 residues. With 7 bases removed from V and 1 base from J, the gap between germline ends came to 13 bases. Germline CDR1 reads SNHLY; CDR2 reads FYNNEI. Written as DNA, the CDR3 is TGTGCCAGCACCAACAGGGGACTCCAAGAGACCCAGTACTTC. Protein product: CASTNRGLQETQYF.

The chain carries TRBV6-5 and TRBJ1-4; D is perhaps TRBD1 (6 bases). This CDR3 spans 15 amino acids. Germline V CDR1 and CDR2: MNHEY, SVGAGI. Between the trimmed V and J ends, which lost 0 bases and 5 bases, there was a span of 10 bases. CDR3 sequence (DNA): TGTGCCAGCAGTTACTCGACAGGACGCAATGAAAAACTGTTTTTT. Protein: CASSYSTGRNEKLFF.

This clonotype was seen more than once but under ten times. DNA of the CDR3: TGTGCCAGCAGCCCGGTTCTAAGAGGGGAGCAGTACTTC. Protein product: CASSPVLRGEQYF. The chain couples TRBV7-2 to TRBJ2-7; possible D gene TRBD2, 5 bases. CDR1 and CDR2 (germline): SGHTA, FQGNSA. CDR3 length: 13 residues. Trimming cost V 5 bases and J 7 bases, with 15 bases left between them.

This clonotype was counted between two and nine times. V and J are TRBV4-2 and TRBJ2-4; no reliable D call. Per germline, CDR1 LGHNA and CDR2 YNFKEQ. The V end was cut by 0 bases, the J end by 1 base, with 7 bases between. CDR3 size: 15 residues. The CDR3 region has the DNA TGTGCCAGCAGCCAAGATGCAAGTGCCAAAAACATTCAGTACTTC. It specifies CASSQDASAKNIQYF.

This clonotype was observed a handful of times. J is TRBJ2-3 and V is TRBV14; D possibly corresponds to TRBD2 (6 bases). Germline CDR1 reads SGHDN; CDR2 reads FVKESK. V lost 6 bases to trimming and J lost 8 bases, with 15 bases between them. CDR3 size: 13 residues. The CDR3 sequence is CASSVLRRGTQYF. The CDR3, as DNA: TGTGCCAGCAGTGTCCTCCGGAGGGGTACGCAGTATTTT.

This sequence joins TRBV28 and TRBJ1-2; 10 bases map to TRBD1. The CDR3 extends over 14 amino acids. V was clipped by 5 bases and J by 3 bases; unmatched bases: 3. CDR1 and CDR2 from the germline V gene are MDHEN and SYDVKM. The CDR3 loop is CASSGGQGHYGYTF. In DNA form, the CDR3 reads TGTGCCAGCAGTGGGGGACAGGGGCACTATGGCTACACCTTC.

This clonotype appeared a few times. The genes are TRBV5-1 and TRBJ1-1; 10 bases are shared with TRBD1. CDR1 is SGHRS and CDR2 is YFSETQ in the germline V gene. CDR3 size: 15 residues. V lost 4 bases to trimming and J lost 5 bases; unmatched junction nucleotides: 8. DNA for the CDR3: TGCGCCAGCAGCAGACGGACAGGGGGAGAAACTGAAGCTTTCTTT. Its protein is CASSRRTGGETEAFF.

V gene TRBV5-5 combines with J gene TRBJ2-7; the D is unclear. The CDR3 totals 15 residues. V gave up 9 bases and J gave up 7 bases, with 26 bases separating them. The germline gives CDR1 SGHKS, CDR2 YYEKEE (reference sequence). The CDR3 coding sequence is TGTGCCATGAGCCCTTGGACGGCTGCTGGCGGAGAGCAGTACTTC. Amino acid sequence: CAMSPWTAAGGEQYF.